A single sample gave rise to the 21 T cell receptor beta chains below, sequenced in a study of T cell responses to AZD1222 COVID-19 vaccine. TCRdb's table, derived via immunoSEQ multiplex PCR, lists solely in-frame clones and lacks some. The sample shows about 150,000 clones, 90% to 95% of them seen only once. Material: peripheral blood, obtained on day 0 of AZD1222 vaccination. These receptors were collected from an adult in good health.

The chain joins TRBV7-2 to TRBJ2-5, with D hard to call. The CDR3 covers 14 residues. Germline V gene data show CDR1 as SGHTA and CDR2 as FQGNSA. Trimming removed 0 bases at V and 2 bases at J, with 7 bases between. CDR3 in amino acids: CASSLAGVQETQYF. In DNA, the CDR3 is TGTGCCAGCAGCTTAGCTGGGGTACAAGAGACCCAGTACTTC.

The chain has TRBV18 and TRBJ2-3; 8 nucleotides align to TRBD1. The V segment lost 4 bases and the J segment 5 bases; nucleotides outside the gene matches: 8. This CDR3 is built from 15 residues. Germline lookup yields CDR1 KGHSH and CDR2 LQKENI. CDR3 sequence reads: CASSLDRGRGDTQYF. The CDR3 nucleotides are TGTGCCAGCTCACTCGACAGGGGCCGAGGAGATACGCAGTATTTT.

The chain links TRBV19 to TRBJ2-3; no reliable D call. In germline, CDR1 is LNHDA, CDR2 SQIVND (reference sequence). V lost 2 bases to trimming and J lost 2 bases, with 20 bases between them. The CDR3 spans 18 residues. The CDR3 DNA reads as TGTGCCAGTAGTATATCCCCTTTAGCCCATCCTTCCACAGATACGCAGTATTTT. This gives the protein CASSISPLAHPSTDTQYF. Together with reference TRBV19 and TRBJ2-3, the CDR3 gives the full variable domain: DGGITQSPKYLFRKEGQNVTLSCEQNLNHDAMYWYRQDPGQGLRLIYYSQIVNDFQKGDIAEGYSVSREKKESFPLTVTSAQKNPTAFYLCASSISPLAHPSTDTQYFGPGTRLTVL.

The chain joins TRBV6-5 to TRBJ1-1; possible D gene TRBD1, 6 bases. Germline values: CDR1 MNHEY, CDR2 SVGAGI. CDR3 length equals 15 residues. Trimming removed 5 bases from V and 2 bases from J, with 15 bases in between. The CDR3 spells CASSLRPGQNTEAFF. Here the CDR3 DNA reads TGTGCCAGCAGTCTTAGACCGGGACAAAACACTGAAGCTTTCTTT.

The chain is built from TRBV5-5 and TRBJ2-7; no definite D call. The length of the CDR3 is 13 residues. V lost 0 bases to trimming and J lost 4 bases, with 8 bases between them. Germline-derived CDR1 and CDR2 are SGHKS and YYEKEE (reference sequence). The CDR3 loop reads CASSLAESYEQYF. For the CDR3, the DNA is TGTGCCAGCAGCTTGGCCGAGAGTTACGAGCAGTACTTC. The entire variable domain, with the rest obtained from reference TRBV5-5 and TRBJ2-7, is as follows: DAGVTQSPTHLIKTRGQQVTLRCSPISGHKSVSWYQQVLGQGPQFIFQYYEKEERGRGNFPDRFSARQFPNYSSELNVNALLLGDSALYLCASSLAESYEQYFGPGTRLTVT.

CDR3 sequence reads: CASSVGGTNEQFF. The CDR3 coding sequence is TGTGCCAGCAGCGTCGGCGGTACCAATGAGCAGTTCTTC. The chain combines TRBV9 with TRBJ2-1; no definite D call. CDR1 and CDR2 from the germline V gene are SGDLS and YYNGEE. Trimming took 2 bases from V and 6 from J, leaving 9 bases between them. This CDR3 is built from 13 residues.

The chain employs TRBV29-1 and TRBJ2-1; unclear D gene. The CDR3 is made up of 10 amino acids. Germline values: CDR1 SQVTM, CDR2 ANQGSEA. Trimming stripped 3 bases from V and 9 bases from J, with 6 bases between. The CDR3, as DNA: TGCAGCGTTGACATTGCTGAGCAGTTCTTC. It codes for CSVDIAEQFF.

This sequence joins TRBV29-1 and TRBJ2-1; 8 bases align to TRBD1. Losses at the gene ends were 1 base for V and 10 bases for J; bases not matched to a gene: 3. Germline CDR1 reads SQVTM; CDR2 reads ANQGSEA. This CDR3 spans 12 amino acids. The CDR3 nucleotides read TGCAGCGTTGAAGGACAGGGGTTGGAGCAGTTCTTC. Protein: CSVEGQGLEQFF.

The chain recombines TRBV30 with TRBJ1-3, with D unclear. Germline V CDR1 and CDR2: GTSNPN, SVGIG (reference sequence). V gave up 4 bases and J gave up 1 base, with 17 bases separating them. This CDR3 is 16 amino acids long. This CDR3 reads CAWIPPPPRSGNTIYF. CDR3 nucleotide sequence: TGTGCCTGGATCCCTCCCCCCCCCAGGTCTGGAAACACCATATATTTT.

This chain links TRBV2 with TRBJ1-6; D is possibly TRBD1 (5 bases). Germline V gives CDR1 SNHLY, CDR2 FYNNEI. The length of the CDR3 is 17 residues. V was pared by 6 bases and J by 10 bases, with 25 bases between. Here the CDR3 reads CASSVTIVDIMWSPLHF. The CDR3 DNA reads TGTGCCAGCAGCGTTACCATCGTGGACATTATGTGGTCACCCCTCCACTTT. The full variable domain, completed using reference TRBV2 and TRBJ1-6, is EPEVTQTPSHQVTQMGQEVILRCVPISNHLYFYWYRQILGQKVEFLVSFYNNEISEKSEIFDDQFSVERPDGSNFTLKIRSTKLEDSAMYFCASSVTIVDIMWSPLHFGNGTRLTVT.

J is TRBJ1-1 and V is TRBV4-1; 8 bases line up with TRBD1. With 4 bases clipped from V and 1 base from J, the junction kept 2 bases outside the gene matches. The CDR3 sequence is 14 residues long. Germline CDR1 and CDR2: MGHRA and YSYEKL. As DNA, the CDR3 is TGCGCCAGCAGCCGAGGGACAGGGAACACTGAAGCTTTCTTT. The encoded protein is CASSRGTGNTEAFF.

This clone was detected once. The chain carries TRBV3-1 (or the pseudogene TRBV3-2) and TRBJ2-5; no clear D gene. Per germline, CDR1 LGHDT and CDR2 YNNKEL (reference sequence). Trimming removed 0 bases at V and 9 bases at J, with 8 bases between. The CDR3 sequence is 12 residues long. CDR3 loop: CASSQDPPSQYF. CDR3 coding DNA: TGTGCCAGCAGCCAAGATCCCCCCTCCCAGTACTTC.

This clone was seen a single time. J is TRBJ1-5 and V is TRBV7-9, with a possible D match to TRBD1 (6 bases). V shed 5 bases and J shed 10 bases, with 12 bases lying between them. This CDR3 contains 12 residues. Germline CDR1 reads SEHNR; CDR2 reads FQNEAQ (reference sequence). The CDR3 DNA is TGTGCCAGCAGCCTACCGGACAGACCCCAGCATTTT. This translates into CASSLPDRPQHF. Combining the CDR3 with reference TRBV7-9 and TRBJ1-5 gives the whole variable domain DTGVSQNPRHKITKRGQNVTFRCDPISEHNRLYWYRQTLGQGPEFLTYFQNEAQLEKSRLLSDRFSAERPKGSFSTLEIQRTEQGDSAMYLCASSLPDRPQHFGDGTRLSIL.

V is TRBV18 and J is TRBJ2-1; no clear D. This CDR3 has 11 amino acids. Germline CDR1 is KGHSH and CDR2 is LQKENI. The ends were cut back, 6 bases at V and 7 bases at J, with 7 bases in the middle. The CDR3 here is CASSLGNEQFF. CDR3 DNA: TGTGCCAGCTCGCTAGGGAATGAGCAGTTCTTC.

The chain employs TRBV30 and TRBJ1-6; D unclear. The CDR3 contains 17 residues. CDR1 is GTSNPN and CDR2 is SVGIG in the germline V gene (reference sequence). V lost 3 bases and J 2 bases, leaving 17 bases between the germline ends. The CDR3 nucleotides are TGTGCCTGGAGCTACTTTGAAAAGTTGACCTATAATTCACCCCTCCACTTT. Amino acids: CAWSYFEKLTYNSPLHF.

The rearrangement links TRBV2 to TRBJ1-2, with TRBD1 identical over 8 bases. This CDR3 spans 14 amino acids. CDR1 is SNHLY, CDR2 FYNNEI, per germline. Trimming at V came to 3 bases and at J to 8 bases, leaving 8 bases not matched to a gene. The CDR3 loop is CASSDNQGAWGYTF. As DNA, the CDR3 is TGTGCCAGCAGTGATAATCAGGGGGCTTGGGGCTACACCTTC.

This sequence joins TRBV27 and TRBJ1-4; TRBD1 matches 8 bases. V dropped 8 bases and J dropped 8; count of bases not matched to a gene: 7. Germline V gene sequence: CDR1 MNHEY, CDR2 SMNVEV (reference sequence). CDR3 length equals 13 residues. CDR3 region: CASRRQGSEKLFF. The CDR3 DNA follows: TGTGCCAGCCGCAGACAGGGGTCCGAAAAACTGTTTTTT.

This chain uses TRBV9 with TRBJ2-4; a possible D gene is TRBD1 (6 bases). This CDR3 contains 17 residues. The V end lost 4 bases, the J end lost 0 bases, and 17 bases lay between the germline ends. Germline loops: CDR1 SGDLS, CDR2 YYNGEE. The CDR3 spells CASSNPGGSLAKNIQYF. CDR3 bases: TGTGCCAGCAGCAACCCTGGGGGCTCTCTAGCCAAAAACATTCAGTACTTC. The whole variable domain, filled in from reference TRBV9 and TRBJ2-4, reads DSGVTQTPKHLITATGQRVTLRCSPRSGDLSVYWYQQSLDQGLQFLIQYYNGEERAKGNILERFSAQQFPDLHSELNLSSLELGDSALYFCASSNPGGSLAKNIQYFGAGTRLSVL.

This sequence joins TRBV7-2 and TRBJ2-7; possible D gene TRBD2, 7 bases. Germline values: CDR1 SGHTA, CDR2 FQGNSA. V was cut by 1 base and J by 3 bases, with 16 bases left in between. The CDR3 has 16 amino acids. In DNA, the CDR3 is TGTGCCAGCAGCTTAGAGTCGGGGGGCTTTCTCTACGAGCAGTACTTC. Protein sequence: CASSLESGGFLYEQYF.

V gene TRBV5-4 combines with J gene TRBJ1-2, with D perhaps TRBD1 (5 bases). The CDR3 runs 13 residues. Between the trimmed V and J ends, which lost 2 bases and 5 bases, there was a span of 10 bases. The germline V gene encodes CDR1 SGHNT and CDR2 YYREEE (reference sequence). DNA of the CDR3: TGTGCCAGCAGCTTTTCCAGGGAATATGGCTACACCTTC. It encodes CASSFSREYGYTF. Together with reference TRBV5-4 and TRBJ1-2, the CDR3 gives the full variable domain: ETGVTQSPTHLIKTRGQQVTLRCSSQSGHNTVSWYQQALGQGPQFIFQYYREEENGRGNFPPRFSGLQFPNYSSELNVNALELDDSALYLCASSFSREYGYTFGSGTRLTVV.

This chain connects TRBV9 to TRBJ2-1; D ambiguous. CDR3 length equals 14 residues. CDR1 is SGDLS and CDR2 is YYNGEE in the germline V gene. Trimming took 4 bases from V and 9 from J, leaving 17 bases between them. In DNA form, the CDR3 reads TGTGCCAGCAGCTCAGAGATGGGCCCCTTTGAGCAGTTCTTC. Encoded protein: CASSSEMGPFEQFF. The full variable domain, rest sourced from reference TRBV9 and TRBJ2-1, is DSGVTQTPKHLITATGQRVTLRCSPRSGDLSVYWYQQSLDQGLQFLIQYYNGEERAKGNILERFSAQQFPDLHSELNLSSLELGDSALYFCASSSEMGPFEQFFGPGTRLTVL.